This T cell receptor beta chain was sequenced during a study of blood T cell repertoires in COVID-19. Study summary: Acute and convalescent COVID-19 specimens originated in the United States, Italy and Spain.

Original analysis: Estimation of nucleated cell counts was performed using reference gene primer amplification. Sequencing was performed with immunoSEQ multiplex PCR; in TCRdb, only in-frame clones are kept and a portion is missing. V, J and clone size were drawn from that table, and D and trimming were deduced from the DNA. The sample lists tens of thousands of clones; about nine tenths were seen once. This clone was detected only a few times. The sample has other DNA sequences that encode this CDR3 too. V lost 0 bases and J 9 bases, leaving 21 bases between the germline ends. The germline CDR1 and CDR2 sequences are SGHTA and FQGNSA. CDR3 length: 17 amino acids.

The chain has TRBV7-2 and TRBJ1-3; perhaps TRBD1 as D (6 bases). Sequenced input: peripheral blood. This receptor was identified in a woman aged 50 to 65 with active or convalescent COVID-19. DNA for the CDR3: TGTGCCAGCAGCTTAGCGCCAGGGTCGGGGGGGGCTGGCACCATATATTTT. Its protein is CASSLAPGSGGAGTIYF.